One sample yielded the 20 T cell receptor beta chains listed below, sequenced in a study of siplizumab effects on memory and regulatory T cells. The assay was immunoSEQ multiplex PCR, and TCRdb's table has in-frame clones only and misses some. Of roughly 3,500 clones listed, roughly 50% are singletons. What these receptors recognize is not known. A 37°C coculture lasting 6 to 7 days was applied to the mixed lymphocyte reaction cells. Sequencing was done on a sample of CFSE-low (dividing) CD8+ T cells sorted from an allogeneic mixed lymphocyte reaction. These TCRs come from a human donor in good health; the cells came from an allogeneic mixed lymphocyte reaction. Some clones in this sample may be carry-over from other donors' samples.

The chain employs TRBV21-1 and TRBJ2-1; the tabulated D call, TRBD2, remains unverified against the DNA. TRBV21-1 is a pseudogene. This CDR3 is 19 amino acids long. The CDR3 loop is CASSNVGLAGGSSYNEQFF. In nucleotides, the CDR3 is TGTGCCAGCAGCAATGTTGGACTAGCGGGAGGGTCTTCCTACAATGAGCAGTTCTTC.

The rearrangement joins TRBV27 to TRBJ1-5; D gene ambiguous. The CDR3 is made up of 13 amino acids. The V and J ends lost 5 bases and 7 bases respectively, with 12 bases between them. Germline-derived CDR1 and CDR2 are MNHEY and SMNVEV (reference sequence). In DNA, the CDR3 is TGTGCCAGCAGTCTAGCCCTGAGGCAGCCCCAGCATTTT. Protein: CASSLALRQPQHF.

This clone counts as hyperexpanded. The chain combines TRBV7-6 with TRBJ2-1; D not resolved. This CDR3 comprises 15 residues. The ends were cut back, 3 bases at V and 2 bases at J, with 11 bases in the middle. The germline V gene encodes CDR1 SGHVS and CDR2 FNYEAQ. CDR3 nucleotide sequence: TGTGCCAGCAGCTTCGGGTCCGGCCCCTACAATGAGCAGTTCTTC. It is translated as CASSFGSGPYNEQFF.

CDR3 DNA sequence: TGTGCCAGCAGCGTAGGAGGGGACTCCTACGAGCAGTACTTC. As protein: CASSVGGDSYEQYF. This chain connects TRBV9 to TRBJ2-7; D may correspond to TRBD1 or TRBD2 (5 bases each). The germline CDR1 and CDR2 sequences are SGDLS and YYNGEE. V lost 0 bases and J lost 0, with 7 bases in between. The CDR3 sequence is 14 residues long.

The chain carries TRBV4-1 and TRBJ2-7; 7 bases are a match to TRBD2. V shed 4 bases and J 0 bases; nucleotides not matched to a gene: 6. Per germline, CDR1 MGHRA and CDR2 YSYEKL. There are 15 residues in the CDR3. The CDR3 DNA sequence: TGCGCCAGCAGCCGTACAGCGGGAACCTCCTACGAGCAGTACTTC. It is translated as CASSRTAGTSYEQYF.

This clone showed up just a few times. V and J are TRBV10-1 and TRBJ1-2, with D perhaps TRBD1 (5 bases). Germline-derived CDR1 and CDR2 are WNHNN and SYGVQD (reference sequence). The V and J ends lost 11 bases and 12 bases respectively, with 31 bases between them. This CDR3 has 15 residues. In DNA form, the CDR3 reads TGCGCCTTCAAGGGAACTGAGACAGCCTCTTGCAAAGACACCTTC. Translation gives CAFKGTETASCKDTF.

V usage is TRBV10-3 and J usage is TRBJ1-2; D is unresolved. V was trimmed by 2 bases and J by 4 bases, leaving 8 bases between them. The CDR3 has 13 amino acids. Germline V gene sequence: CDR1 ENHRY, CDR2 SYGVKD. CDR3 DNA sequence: TGTGCCATCAGTGAGGATGTGGGCTATGGCTACACCTTC. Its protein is CAISEDVGYGYTF.

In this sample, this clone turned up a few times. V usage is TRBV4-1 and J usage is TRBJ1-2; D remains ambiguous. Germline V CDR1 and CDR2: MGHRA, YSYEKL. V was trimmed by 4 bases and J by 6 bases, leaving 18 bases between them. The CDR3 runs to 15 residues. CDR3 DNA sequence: TGCGCCAGCAGCCTTAAAAGGTCGGACGCCAATGGCTACACCTTC. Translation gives CASSLKRSDANGYTF.

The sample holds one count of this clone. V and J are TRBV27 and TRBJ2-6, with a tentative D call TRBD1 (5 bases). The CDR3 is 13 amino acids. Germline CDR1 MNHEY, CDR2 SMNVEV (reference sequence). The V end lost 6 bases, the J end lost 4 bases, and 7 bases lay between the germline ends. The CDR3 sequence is CASSRVGANVLTF. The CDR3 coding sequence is TGTGCCAGCAGCAGGGTAGGGGCCAACGTCCTGACTTTC.

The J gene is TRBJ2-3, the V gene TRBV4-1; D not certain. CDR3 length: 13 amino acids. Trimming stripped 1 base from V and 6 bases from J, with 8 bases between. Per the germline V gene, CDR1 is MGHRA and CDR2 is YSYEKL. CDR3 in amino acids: CASSQVSWDTQYF. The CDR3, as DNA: TGCGCCAGCAGCCAAGTCTCTTGGGATACGCAGTATTTT.

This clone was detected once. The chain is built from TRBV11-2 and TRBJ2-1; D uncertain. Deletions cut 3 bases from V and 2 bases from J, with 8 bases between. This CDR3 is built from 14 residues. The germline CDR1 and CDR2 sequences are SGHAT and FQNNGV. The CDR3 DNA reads TGTGCCAGCAGCTTTGTAGGCCCCTACAATGAGCAGTTCTTC. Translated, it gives CASSFVGPYNEQFF.

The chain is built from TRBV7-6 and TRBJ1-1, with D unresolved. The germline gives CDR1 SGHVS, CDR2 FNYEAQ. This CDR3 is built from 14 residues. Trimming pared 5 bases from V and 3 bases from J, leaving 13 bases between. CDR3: CASSDSNRDTEAFF. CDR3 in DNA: TGTGCCAGCAGCGACTCGAACCGGGACACTGAAGCTTTCTTT. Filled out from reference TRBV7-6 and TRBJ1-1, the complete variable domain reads GAGVSQSPRYKVTKRGQDVALRCDPISGHVSLYWYRQALGQGPEFLTYFNYEAQQDKSGLPNDRFSAERPEGSISTLTIQRTEQRDSAMYRCASSDSNRDTEAFFGQGTRLTVV.

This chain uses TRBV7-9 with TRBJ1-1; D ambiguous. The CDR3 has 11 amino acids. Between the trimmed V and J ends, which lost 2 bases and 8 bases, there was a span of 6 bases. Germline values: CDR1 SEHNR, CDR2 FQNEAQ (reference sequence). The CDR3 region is CASSLTYEAFF. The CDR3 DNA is TGTGCCAGCAGCTTAACTTACGAAGCTTTCTTT.

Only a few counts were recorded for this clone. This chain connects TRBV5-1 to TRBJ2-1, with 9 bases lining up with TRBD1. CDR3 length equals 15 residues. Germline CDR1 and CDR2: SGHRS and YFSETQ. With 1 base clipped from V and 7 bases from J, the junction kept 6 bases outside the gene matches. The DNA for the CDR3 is TGCGCCAGCAGCTTGCAACAGGGGGCGAGTAATGAGCAGTTCTTC. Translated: CASSLQQGASNEQFF.

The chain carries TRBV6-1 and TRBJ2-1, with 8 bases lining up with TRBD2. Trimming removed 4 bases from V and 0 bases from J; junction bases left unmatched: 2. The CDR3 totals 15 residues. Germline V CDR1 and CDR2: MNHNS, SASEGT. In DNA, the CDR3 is TGTGCCAGCAGTGTTGGGACTAGCTCCTACAATGAGCAGTTCTTC. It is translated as CASSVGTSSYNEQFF.

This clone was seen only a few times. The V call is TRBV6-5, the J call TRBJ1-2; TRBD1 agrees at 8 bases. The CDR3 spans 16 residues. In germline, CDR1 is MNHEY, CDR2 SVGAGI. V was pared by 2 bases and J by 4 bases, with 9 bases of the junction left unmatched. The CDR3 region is CASSYAEDRVGYGYTF. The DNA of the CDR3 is TGTGCCAGCAGTTACGCAGAGGACAGGGTGGGCTATGGCTACACCTTC.

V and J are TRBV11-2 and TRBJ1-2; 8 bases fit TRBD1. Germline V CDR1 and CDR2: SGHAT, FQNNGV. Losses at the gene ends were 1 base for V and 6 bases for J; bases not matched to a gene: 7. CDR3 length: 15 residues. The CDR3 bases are TGTGCCAGCAGCTTAGTCCCAGGGGGCCTTAATGGCTACACCTTC. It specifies CASSLVPGGLNGYTF.

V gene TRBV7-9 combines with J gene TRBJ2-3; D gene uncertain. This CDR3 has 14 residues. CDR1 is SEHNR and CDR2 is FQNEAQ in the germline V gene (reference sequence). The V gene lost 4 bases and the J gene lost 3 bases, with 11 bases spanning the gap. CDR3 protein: CASSSPVLTDTQYF. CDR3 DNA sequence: TGTGCCAGCAGCTCGCCCGTGTTGACAGATACGCAGTATTTT.

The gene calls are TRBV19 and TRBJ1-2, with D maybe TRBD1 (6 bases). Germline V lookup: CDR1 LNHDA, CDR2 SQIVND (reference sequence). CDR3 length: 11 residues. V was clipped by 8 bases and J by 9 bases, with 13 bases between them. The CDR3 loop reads CASAGGSSYTF. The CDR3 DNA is TGTGCCAGTGCTGGGGGCTCTAGCTACACCTTC.

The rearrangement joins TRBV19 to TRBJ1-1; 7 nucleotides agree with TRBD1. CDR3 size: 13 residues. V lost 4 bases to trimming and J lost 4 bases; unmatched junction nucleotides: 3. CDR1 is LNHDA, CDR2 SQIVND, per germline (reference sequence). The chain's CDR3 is CASSTGTVTEAFF. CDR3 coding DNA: TGTGCCAGTAGTACCGGGACAGTCACTGAAGCTTTCTTT.